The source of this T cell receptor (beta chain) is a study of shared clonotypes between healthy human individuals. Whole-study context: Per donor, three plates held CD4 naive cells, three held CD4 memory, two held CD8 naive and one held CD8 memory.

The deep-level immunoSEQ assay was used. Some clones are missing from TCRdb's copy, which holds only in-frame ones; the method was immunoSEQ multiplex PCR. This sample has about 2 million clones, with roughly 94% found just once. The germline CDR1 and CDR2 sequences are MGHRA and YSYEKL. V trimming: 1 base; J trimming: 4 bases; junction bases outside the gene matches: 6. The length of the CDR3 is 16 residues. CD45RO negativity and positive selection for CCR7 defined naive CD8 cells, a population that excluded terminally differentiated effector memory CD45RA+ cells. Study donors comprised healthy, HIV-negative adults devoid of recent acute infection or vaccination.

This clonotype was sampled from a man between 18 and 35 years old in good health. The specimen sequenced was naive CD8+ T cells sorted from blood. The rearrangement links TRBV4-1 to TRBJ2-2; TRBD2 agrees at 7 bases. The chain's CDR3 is CASSQVGLDFTGELFF. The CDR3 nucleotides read TGCGCCAGCAGCCAAGTCGGACTAGATTTCACCGGGGAGCTGTTTTTT.